These T cell receptor beta chains were read from a single sample in a study of blood T cell repertoires in COVID-19. Here immunoSEQ multiplex PCR was the method, and the copy in TCRdb shows in-frame clones only, minus some. This sample has approximately 260,000 clones, with approximately 86% found just once. Specimen: peripheral blood. The source of these receptors is a man in his late teens or twenties with active or convalescent COVID-19. The CDR3 runs from the conserved cysteine through the conserved F or W. D genes are given only for firm matches. The size entry is marked missing in some rows and otherwise reads once, few, many or a size class.

>TRBV6-6|TRBD1|once|TRBJ2-7|15
CATNNRGTGEYEQYF
TGTGCCACCAATAACAGGGGGACAGGGGAATACGAGCAGTACTTC
>TRBV24-1|NA|NA|TRBJ2-4|13
CATSDGSGNIQYF
TGTGCCACCAGTGATGGGTCGGGAAACATTCAGTACTTC
>TRBV2|TRBD1|NA|TRBJ1-5|15
CASSLGQVSNQPQHF
TGTGCCAGCAGTCTAGGACAGGTTTCTAATCAGCCCCAGCATTTT
>TRBV6-5|NA|NA|TRBJ1-5|15
CASSRRGRSNQPQHF
TGTGCCAGCAGCCGCAGGGGAAGGAGCAATCAGCCCCAGCATTTT
>TRBV6-4|TRBD2|NA|TRBJ2-1|14
CASSYPPRAGGQFF
TGTGCCAGCAGCTACCCCCCTAGAGCGGGGGGGCAGTTCTTC
>TRBV12-3/TRBV12-4|NA|NA|TRBJ2-1|13
CASSSPERSAWFF
TGTGCCAGCAGTTCCCCGGAGAGGTCGGCCTGGTTCTTC
>TRBV11-2|NA|NA|TRBJ1-3|17
CASSLEFGGPSGNTIYF
TGTGCCAGCAGCTTAGAGTTTGGTGGCCCCTCTGGAAACACCATATATTTT
>TRBV9|NA|NA|TRBJ2-5|15
CASSVGGRGGETQYF
TGTGCCAGCAGCGTAGGAGGGCGGGGTGGAGAGACCCAGTACTTC
>TRBV12-5|NA|NA|TRBJ1-3|16
CASGLGGLSSGNTIYF
TGTGCTAGTGGTTTGGGGGGACTTTCCTCTGGAAACACCATATATTTT
>TRBV27|TRBD1|NA|TRBJ1-2|14
CASSFTGGRDGYTF
TGTGCCAGCAGTTTTACAGGGGGTCGCGATGGCTACACCTTC
>TRBV7-9|NA|NA|TRBJ1-4|15
CASSLGTQGDEKLFF
TGTGCCAGCAGCTTAGGTACCCAAGGGGATGAAAAACTGTTTTTT
>TRBV3-1/TRBV3-2|TRBD1|NA|TRBJ1-3|15
CASNHRGQAGNTIYF
TGTGCCAGCAACCATAGGGGACAGGCTGGAAACACCATATATTTT
>TRBV12-3/TRBV12-4|NA|NA|TRBJ1-2|13
CASSLGQTYGYTF
TGTGCCAGCAGTTTAGGGCAGACTTATGGCTACACCTTC
>TRBV10-3|TRBD2|once|TRBJ2-5|16
CAISGSAGGVAETQYF
TGTGCCATCAGCGGATCAGCGGGAGGGGTGGCAGAGACCCAGTACTTC
>TRBV10-3|NA|NA|TRBJ2-5|14
CAISPEGVTETQYF
TGTGCCATCTCCCCCGAGGGAGTCACGGAGACCCAGTACTTC
>TRBV10-2|NA|few|TRBJ2-1|13
CASFEAPAGEQFF
TGCGCCTCCTTTGAAGCCCCGGCAGGGGAGCAGTTCTTC
>TRBV24-1|NA|NA|TRBJ2-1|14
CATSDAGPSDEQFF
TGTGCCACCAGTGATGCGGGCCCTTCTGATGAGCAGTTCTTC
>TRBV19|NA|NA|TRBJ1-5|15
CASNGPAHSNQPQHF
TGTGCCAGTAATGGGCCAGCCCATAGCAATCAGCCCCAGCATTTT
>TRBV15|TRBD1|NA|TRBJ2-7|14
CATSRPGGLLEQYF
TGTGCCACCAGCAGACCAGGGGGCCTCCTCGAGCAGTACTTC
>TRBV7-8|NA|NA|TRBJ1-2|13
CASSLSAGYGYTF
TGTGCCAGCAGCTTATCGGCAGGGTATGGCTACACCTTC
>TRBV18|NA|NA|TRBJ2-1|13
CASSPLQVNEQFF
TGTGCCAGCTCACCACTCCAGGTCAATGAGCAGTTCTTC
>TRBV29-1|TRBD2|NA|TRBJ2-1|16
CSERRFGSGRDNEQFF
TGCAGCGAAAGGAGGTTTGGTAGCGGGAGGGATAATGAGCAGTTCTTC
>TRBV6-5|NA|few|TRBJ2-3|14
CASNPGGLTDTQYF
TGTGCCAGCAATCCAGGAGGGTTGACAGATACGCAGTATTTT
>TRBV5-1|TRBD2|NA|TRBJ2-1|14
CASSLWAGGPSNFF
TGCGCCAGCAGCTTGTGGGCGGGAGGGCCCTCGAATTTCTTC
>TRBV9|TRBD1|NA|TRBJ2-3|17
CASSDRTGAVVTDTQYF
TGTGCCAGCAGCGACAGAACAGGGGCCGTGGTCACAGATACGCAGTATTTT
>TRBV6-2/TRBV6-3|NA|NA|TRBJ2-3|15
CASSYGGALPDTQYF
TGTGCCAGCAGTTACGGGGGGGCGCTTCCAGATACGCAGTATTTT
>TRBV6-5|NA|NA|TRBJ1-1|15
CASRPVLRSGTEAFF
TGTGCCAGCAGGCCCGTACTCCGGAGTGGGACTGAAGCTTTCTTT
>TRBV29-1|TRBD1|NA|TRBJ1-6|13
CSVLEGANSPLHF
TGCAGCGTTTTAGAGGGGGCAAATTCACCCCTCCACTTT
>TRBV6-5|NA|NA|TRBJ1-1|14
CASSTIQGNTEAFF
TGTGCCAGCAGTACAATACAGGGGAACACTGAAGCTTTCTTT
>TRBV18|NA|once|TRBJ2-3|14
CASSPPYPTDTQYF
TGTGCCAGCTCACCACCCTATCCCACAGATACGCAGTATTTT
>TRBV27|NA|NA|TRBJ2-3|16
CASSLSVSGSTDTQYF
TGTGCCAGCAGTTTATCGGTGTCAGGTAGCACAGATACGCAGTATTTT
>TRBV7-9|NA|NA|TRBJ1-1|14
CASSYQGWNTEAFF
TGTGCCAGCAGCTATCAGGGATGGAACACTGAAGCTTTCTTT
>TRBV24-1|NA|NA|TRBJ2-6|16
CATSAGDLSGANVLTF
TGTGCCACCAGTGCAGGGGATTTATCTGGGGCCAACGTCCTGACTTTC
>TRBV11-2|NA|NA|TRBJ1-6|14
CASSSGGYGSPLHF
TGTGCCAGCAGCTCGGGGGGCTACGGTTCACCCCTCCACTTT
>TRBV28|TRBD1|NA|TRBJ1-2|18
CASSSLNLGTGAAYGYTF
TGTGCCAGCAGTTCCCTTAATCTCGGGACAGGGGCGGCCTATGGCTACACCTTC
>TRBV2|TRBD1|once|TRBJ1-5|14
CASSETGQGQPQHF
TGTGCCAGCAGTGAAACGGGACAGGGCCAGCCCCAGCATTTT
>TRBV19|TRBD1|once|TRBJ1-2|15
CASSMYWGQSEGYTF
TGTGCCAGTAGTATGTACTGGGGACAGTCTGAAGGCTACACCTTC
>TRBV5-1|NA|NA|TRBJ1-3|14
CASSPDSSGNTIYF
TGCGCCAGCAGCCCGGACAGCTCTGGAAACACCATATATTTT
>TRBV4-3|NA|NA|TRBJ1-2|15
CASSQEGRGSHGYTF
TGCGCCAGCAGCCAAGAGGGAAGGGGCTCCCATGGCTACACCTTC
>TRBV24-1|TRBD2|NA|TRBJ2-3|15
CATSVERGLTDTQYF
TGTGCCACCAGTGTTGAGCGGGGGTTAACAGATACGCAGTATTTT
>TRBV5-6|TRBD2|NA|TRBJ2-3|11
CAIGRADTQYF
TGTGCCATAGGGAGGGCAGATACGCAGTATTTT
>TRBV30|NA|NA|TRBJ1-5|14
CAWSVTGSNQPQHF
TGTGCCTGGAGTGTAACAGGATCAAATCAGCCCCAGCATTTT